Described below is a single T cell receptor (beta chain) sequence and its context. Antigen specificity is unknown. This entry comes from a study of early stage breast cancer tumors. Study background: ER+/PR+/HER2- status applied to about 70% of the 16 invasive breast tumors.

Study results and limitations: Tumors had approximately 2.7-fold higher T cell density than normal breast.

Generated by immunoSEQ multiplex PCR, the TCRdb table keeps only in-frame clones and is missing some. Here the sample spans about 4,800 clones, about 63% being singletons. Roughly 19-55 mg of tissue was diced for each tumor. This TCR was sampled from a person aged 50-59 years with breast cancer. Sequencing used breast tumor tissue.

The CDR3 is CASSVEASSYNEQFF. The CDR3 DNA follows: TGTGCCAGCAGCGTAGAGGCTAGCAGCTACAATGAGCAGTTCTTC. The chain carries TRBV9 and TRBJ2-1; perhaps TRBD2 as D (5 bases). This CDR3 region has 15 residues. Trimming took 0 bases from V and 3 from J, leaving 10 bases between them. In germline, CDR1 is SGDLS, CDR2 YYNGEE.